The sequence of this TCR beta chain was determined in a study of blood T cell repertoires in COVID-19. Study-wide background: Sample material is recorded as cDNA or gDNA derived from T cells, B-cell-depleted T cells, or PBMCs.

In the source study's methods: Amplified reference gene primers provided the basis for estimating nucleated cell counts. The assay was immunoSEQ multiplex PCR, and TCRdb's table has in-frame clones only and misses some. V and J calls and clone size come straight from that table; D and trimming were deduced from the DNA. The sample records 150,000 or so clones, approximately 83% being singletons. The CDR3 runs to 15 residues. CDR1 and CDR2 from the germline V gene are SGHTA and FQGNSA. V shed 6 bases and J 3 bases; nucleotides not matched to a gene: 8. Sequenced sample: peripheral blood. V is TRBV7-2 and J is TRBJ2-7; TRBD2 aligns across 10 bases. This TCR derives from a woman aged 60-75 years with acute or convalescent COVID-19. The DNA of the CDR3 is TGTGCCAGCAGTTTAACGGCTAGCGGGAGCTACGAGCAGTACTTC. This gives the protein CASSLTASGSYEQYF.